The present T cell receptor beta chain was sequenced within a study of OX40 agonist ivuxolimab in advanced cancers. Overall study: Checkpoint inhibitors had been given previously to 40% of patients. One patient with hepatocellular carcinoma and two with cutaneous melanoma, three in all, had partial responses. Findings and limits, study-wide: Dosing at 0.1 to 3.0 mg/kg was accompanied by clonal expansion of CD4+ and CD8+ blood T cells by week 6.

The V end was cut by 4 bases, the J end by 0 bases, with 12 bases between. CDR1 SGHRS and CDR2 YFSETQ come from the germline V gene. CDR3 size: 15 residues. The method was immunoSEQ multiplex PCR; TCRdb's version includes in-frame clones alone and lacks a portion of them. The repertoire holds 35,000 to 45,000 clones, with 75% to 90% as singletons. In regard to this clone: The antigen remains unidentified.

The sequenced sample was CD4+ or CD8+ T cells sorted from blood, obtained in a trial of the OX40 agonist ivuxolimab. The genes are TRBV5-1 and TRBJ2-3; maybe TRBD2 (6 bases). This clonotype originated in an adult with an advanced solid tumor such as melanoma, head and neck, liver or kidney cancer. This CDR3 is CASSPGVPSTDTQYF. The CDR3 DNA reads TGCGCCAGCAGCCCGGGAGTACCAAGCACAGATACGCAGTATTTT.